Listed here are 6 T cell receptor beta chains from one sample, sequenced in a study of shared clonotypes between healthy human individuals. Measured with immunoSEQ multiplex PCR; TCRdb has only the in-frame clones, and not every one. The data contain 2 million to 3 million clones, over 85% of them singletons. The sample consisted of naive CD4+ T cells from PBMCs. The subset is: CD45RA+ positively selected. The receptors stem from a man aged 18 to 29 in good health. Some clones in this sample may be carry-over from other donors' samples.

The genes are TRBV19 and TRBJ2-7; possible D gene TRBD2, 6 bases. The CDR3 extends over 16 amino acids. Trimming removed 4 bases at V and 4 bases at J, with 20 bases between. The germline CDR1 and CDR2 sequences are LNHDA and SQIVND (reference sequence). Here the CDR3 reads CASSSGGSPRGYEQYF. The CDR3, as DNA: TGTGCCAGTAGTAGCGGCGGGTCTCCCCGGGGGTACGAGCAGTACTTC.

The chain couples TRBV5-1 to TRBJ2-6, with D unclear. Per the germline V gene, CDR1 is SGHRS and CDR2 is YFSETQ. This CDR3 region has 14 residues. Deletions cut 4 bases from V and 2 bases from J, with 7 bases between. The CDR3 DNA is TGCGCCAGCAGCGGAGCCACTGGGGCCAACGTCCTGACTTTC. Protein sequence: CASSGATGANVLTF.

The chain is built from TRBV28 and TRBJ2-1; tentatively, D is TRBD1 (5 bases). This CDR3 has 12 amino acids. In germline, CDR1 is MDHEN, CDR2 SYDVKM. Between the trimmed V and J ends, which lost 10 bases and 8 bases, there was a span of 15 bases. DNA of the CDR3: TGTGCCACCCGACTGGGGCCCCATGAGCAGTTCTTC. Translating it yields CATRLGPHEQFF.

This chain connects TRBV5-1 to TRBJ1-1; D remains ambiguous. The CDR3 extends over 13 amino acids. Germline loops: CDR1 SGHRS, CDR2 YFSETQ. Between the trimmed V and J ends, which lost 4 bases and 1 base, there was a span of 8 bases. CDR3 DNA sequence: TGCGCCAGCAGCACCGGTAAGAACACTGAAGCTTTCTTT. The encoded protein is CASSTGKNTEAFF.

The chain carries TRBV18 and TRBJ2-1; TRBD1 matches 9 bases. CDR1 is KGHSH, CDR2 LQKENI, per germline. This CDR3 comprises 15 residues. The V and J ends lost 5 bases and 0 bases, in that order; junction bases with no gene match: 2. CDR3 nucleotides: TGTGCCAGCTCAGGGACAGGGAGCTCCTACAATGAGCAGTTCTTC. Its translation is CASSGTGSSYNEQFF.

The V call is TRBV4-1, the J call TRBJ2-7; the match to TRBD2 covers 14 bases. The germline V gene encodes CDR1 MGHRA and CDR2 YSYEKL. Unmatched junction bases numbered 12, after V lost 4 bases and J lost 4 bases. This CDR3 comprises 18 residues. The DNA of the CDR3 is TGCGCCAGCAGCCTCGGGACTAGCGGGAGACGTGGGTATTACGAGCAGTACTTC. Translating gives CASSLGTSGRRGYYEQYF.